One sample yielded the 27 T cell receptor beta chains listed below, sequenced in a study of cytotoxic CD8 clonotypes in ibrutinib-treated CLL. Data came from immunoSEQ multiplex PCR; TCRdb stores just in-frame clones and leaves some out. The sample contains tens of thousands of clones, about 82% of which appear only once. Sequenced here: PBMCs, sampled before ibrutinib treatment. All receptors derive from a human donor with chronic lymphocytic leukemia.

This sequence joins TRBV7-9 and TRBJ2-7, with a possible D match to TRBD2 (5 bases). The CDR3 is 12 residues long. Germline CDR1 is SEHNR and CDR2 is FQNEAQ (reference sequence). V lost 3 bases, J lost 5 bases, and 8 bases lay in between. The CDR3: CASSFTRDEQYF. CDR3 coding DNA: TGTGCCAGCAGCTTTACGAGGGACGAGCAGTACTTC.

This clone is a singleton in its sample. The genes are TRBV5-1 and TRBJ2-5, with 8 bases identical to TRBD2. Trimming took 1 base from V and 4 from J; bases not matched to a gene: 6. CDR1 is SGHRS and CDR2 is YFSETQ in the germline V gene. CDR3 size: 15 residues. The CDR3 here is CASSLSGTSGETQYF. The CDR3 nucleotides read TGCGCCAGCAGCTTGAGTGGGACTAGTGGAGAGACCCAGTACTTC.

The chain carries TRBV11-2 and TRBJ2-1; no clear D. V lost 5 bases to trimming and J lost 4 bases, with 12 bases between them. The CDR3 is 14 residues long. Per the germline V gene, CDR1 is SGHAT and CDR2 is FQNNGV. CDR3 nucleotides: TGTGCCAGCAGCGCCGATAGTAGGTACAATGAGCAGTTCTTC. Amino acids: CASSADSRYNEQFF.

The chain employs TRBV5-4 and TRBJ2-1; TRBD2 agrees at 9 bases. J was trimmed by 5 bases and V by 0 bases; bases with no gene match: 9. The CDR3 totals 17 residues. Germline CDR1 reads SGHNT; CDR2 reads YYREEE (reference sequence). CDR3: CASSLEINLAGNNEQFF. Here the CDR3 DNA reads TGTGCCAGCAGCTTGGAAATAAATCTAGCGGGAAACAATGAGCAGTTCTTC.

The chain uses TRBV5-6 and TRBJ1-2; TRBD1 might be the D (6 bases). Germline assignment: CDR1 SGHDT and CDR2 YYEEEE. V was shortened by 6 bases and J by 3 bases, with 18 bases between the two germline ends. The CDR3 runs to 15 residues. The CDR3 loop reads CASTRRGFGDYGYTF. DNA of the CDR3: TGTGCCAGCACTCGGAGGGGGTTTGGGGACTATGGCTACACCTTC.

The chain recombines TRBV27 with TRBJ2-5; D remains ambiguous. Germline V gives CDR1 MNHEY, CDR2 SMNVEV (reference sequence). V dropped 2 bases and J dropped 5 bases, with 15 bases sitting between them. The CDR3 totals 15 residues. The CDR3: CASSLGVQVWETQYF. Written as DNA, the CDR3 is TGTGCCAGCAGTTTAGGGGTCCAAGTATGGGAGACCCAGTACTTC.

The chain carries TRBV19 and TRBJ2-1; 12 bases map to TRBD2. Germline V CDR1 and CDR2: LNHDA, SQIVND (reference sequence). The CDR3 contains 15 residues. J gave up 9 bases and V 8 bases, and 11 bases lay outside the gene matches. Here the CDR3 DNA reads TGTGCCAGTGCCCCGACTAGCGGGAGTGTTCGTGAGCAGTTCTTC. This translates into CASAPTSGSVREQFF. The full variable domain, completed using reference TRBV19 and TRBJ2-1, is DGGITQSPKYLFRKEGQNVTLSCEQNLNHDAMYWYRQDPGQGLRLIYYSQIVNDFQKGDIAEGYSVSREKKESFPLTVTSAQKNPTAFYLCASAPTSGSVREQFFGPGTRLTVL.

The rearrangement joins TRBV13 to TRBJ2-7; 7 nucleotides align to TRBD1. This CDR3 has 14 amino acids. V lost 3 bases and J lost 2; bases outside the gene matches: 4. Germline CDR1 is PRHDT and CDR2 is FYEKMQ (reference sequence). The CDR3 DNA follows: TGTGCCAGCAGCTTGGGGACAGCGACCTACGAGCAGTACTTC. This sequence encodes CASSLGTATYEQYF.

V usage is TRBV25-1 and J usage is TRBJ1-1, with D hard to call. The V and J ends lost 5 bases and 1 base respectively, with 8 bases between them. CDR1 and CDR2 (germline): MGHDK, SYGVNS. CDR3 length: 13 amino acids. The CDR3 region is CASSITGNTEAFF. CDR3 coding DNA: TGTGCCAGCAGTATAACTGGGAACACTGAAGCTTTCTTT. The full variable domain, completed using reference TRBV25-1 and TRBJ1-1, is EADIYQTPRYLVIGTGKKITLECSQTMGHDKMYWYQQDPGMELHLIHYSYGVNSTEKGDLSSESTVSRIRTEHFPLTLESARPSHTSQYLCASSITGNTEAFFGQGTRLTVV.

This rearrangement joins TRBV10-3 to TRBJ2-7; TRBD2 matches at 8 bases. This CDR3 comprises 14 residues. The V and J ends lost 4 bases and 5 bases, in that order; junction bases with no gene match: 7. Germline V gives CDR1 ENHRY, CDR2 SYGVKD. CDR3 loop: CAISGERENNEQYF. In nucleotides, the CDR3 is TGTGCCATCAGTGGGGAGCGGGAGAACAACGAGCAGTACTTC.

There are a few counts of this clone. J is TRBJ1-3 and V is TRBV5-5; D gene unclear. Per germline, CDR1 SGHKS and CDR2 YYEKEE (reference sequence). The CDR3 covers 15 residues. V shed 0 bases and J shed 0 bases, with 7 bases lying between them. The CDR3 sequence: CASSLVFDSGNTIYF. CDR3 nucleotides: TGTGCCAGCAGCTTGGTTTTCGACTCTGGAAACACCATATATTTT.

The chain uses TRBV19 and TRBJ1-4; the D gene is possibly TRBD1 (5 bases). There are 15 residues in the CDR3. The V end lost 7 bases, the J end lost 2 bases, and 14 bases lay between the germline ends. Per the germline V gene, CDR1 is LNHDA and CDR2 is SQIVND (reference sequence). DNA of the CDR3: TGTGCCAGTATAGGGGACGCAGCCACTAATGAAAAACTGTTTTTT. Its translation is CASIGDAATNEKLFF.

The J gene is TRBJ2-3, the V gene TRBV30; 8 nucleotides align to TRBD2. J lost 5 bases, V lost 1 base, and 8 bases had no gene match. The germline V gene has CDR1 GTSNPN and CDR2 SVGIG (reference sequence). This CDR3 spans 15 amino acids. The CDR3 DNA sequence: TGTGCCTGGAGTGCGTCGGGAGGGGCGAGAGATACGCAGTATTTT. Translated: CAWSASGGARDTQYF.

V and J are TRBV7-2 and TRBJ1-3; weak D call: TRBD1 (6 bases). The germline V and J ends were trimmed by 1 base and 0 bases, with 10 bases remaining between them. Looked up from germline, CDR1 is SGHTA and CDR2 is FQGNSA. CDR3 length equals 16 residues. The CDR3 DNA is TGTGCCAGCAGCTTAGGGGGGCGGCACTCTGGAAACACCATATATTTT. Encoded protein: CASSLGGRHSGNTIYF.

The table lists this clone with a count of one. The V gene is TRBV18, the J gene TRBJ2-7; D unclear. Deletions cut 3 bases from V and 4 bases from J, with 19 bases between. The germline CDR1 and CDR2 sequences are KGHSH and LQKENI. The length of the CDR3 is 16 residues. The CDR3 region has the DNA TGTGCCAGCTCACCTTCGTCGGGTATCTCCTCATACGAGCAGTACTTC. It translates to CASSPSSGISSYEQYF.

CDR3 sequence reads: CATGLADTDTQYF. CDR3 nucleotide sequence: TGTGCCACCGGACTAGCGGACACAGATACGCAGTATTTT. The chain carries TRBV10-3 and TRBJ2-3; 10 positions agree with TRBD2. From germline, CDR1 is ENHRY and CDR2 SYGVKD. This CDR3 spans 13 amino acids. V lost 10 bases and J lost 2; bases outside the gene matches: 3.

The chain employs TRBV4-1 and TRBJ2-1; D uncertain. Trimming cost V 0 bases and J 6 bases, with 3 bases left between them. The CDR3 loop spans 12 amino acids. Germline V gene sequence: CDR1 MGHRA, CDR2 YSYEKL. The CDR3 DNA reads TGCGCCAGCAGCCAAGATTCCAATGAGCAGTTCTTC. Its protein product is CASSQDSNEQFF.

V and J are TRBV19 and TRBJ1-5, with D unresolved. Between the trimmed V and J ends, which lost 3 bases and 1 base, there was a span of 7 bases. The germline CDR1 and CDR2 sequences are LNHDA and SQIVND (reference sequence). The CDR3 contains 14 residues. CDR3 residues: CASSMSQSNQPQHF. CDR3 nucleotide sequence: TGTGCCAGTAGTATGTCACAGAGCAATCAGCCCCAGCATTTT.

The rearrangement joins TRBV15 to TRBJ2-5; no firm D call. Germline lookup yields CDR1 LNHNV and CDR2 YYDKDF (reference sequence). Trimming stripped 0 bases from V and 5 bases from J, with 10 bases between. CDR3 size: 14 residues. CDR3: CATSRDQASETQYF. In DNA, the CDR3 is TGTGCCACCAGCAGAGATCAAGCCTCGGAGACCCAGTACTTC.

DNA for the CDR3: TGTGCCAGCTCACCCACAAATGAGCAGTTCTTC. Translating it yields CASSPTNEQFF. The V call is TRBV18, the J call TRBJ2-1; D remains unclear. Germline values: CDR1 KGHSH, CDR2 LQKENI. This CDR3 has 11 residues. With 3 bases removed from V and 7 bases from J, the gap between germline ends came to 4 bases.

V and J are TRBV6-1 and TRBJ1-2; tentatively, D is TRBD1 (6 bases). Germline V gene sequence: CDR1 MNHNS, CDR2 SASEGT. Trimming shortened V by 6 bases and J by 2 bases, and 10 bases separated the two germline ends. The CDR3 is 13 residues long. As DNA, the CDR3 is TGTGCCAGCAGCGTAACAGGGAACTATGGCTACACCTTC. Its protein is CASSVTGNYGYTF.

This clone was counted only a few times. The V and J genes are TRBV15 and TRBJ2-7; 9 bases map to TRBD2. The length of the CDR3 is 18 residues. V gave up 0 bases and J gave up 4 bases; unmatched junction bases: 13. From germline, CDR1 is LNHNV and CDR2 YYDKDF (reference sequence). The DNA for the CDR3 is TGTGCCACCAGCAGAGATGAGTTGACTAGCGGAAATATTTACGAGCAGTACTTC. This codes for CATSRDELTSGNIYEQYF.

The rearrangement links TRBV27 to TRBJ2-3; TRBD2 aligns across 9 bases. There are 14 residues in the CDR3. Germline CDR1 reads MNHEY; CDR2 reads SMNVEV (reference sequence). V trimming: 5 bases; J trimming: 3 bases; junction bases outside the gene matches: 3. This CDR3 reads CASSLTSGTDTQYF. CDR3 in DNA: TGTGCCAGCAGTCTGACTAGCGGAACAGATACGCAGTATTTT.

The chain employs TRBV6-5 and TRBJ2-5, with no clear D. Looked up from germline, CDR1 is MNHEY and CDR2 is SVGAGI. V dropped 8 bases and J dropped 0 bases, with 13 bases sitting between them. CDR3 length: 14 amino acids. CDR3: CASLSPDHQETQYF. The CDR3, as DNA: TGTGCCAGCCTGTCACCGGATCACCAAGAGACCCAGTACTTC.

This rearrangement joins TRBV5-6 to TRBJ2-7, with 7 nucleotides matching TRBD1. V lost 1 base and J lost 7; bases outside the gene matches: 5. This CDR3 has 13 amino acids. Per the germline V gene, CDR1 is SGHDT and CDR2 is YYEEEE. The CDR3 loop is CASSLTGAKEQYF. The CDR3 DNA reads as TGTGCCAGCAGCTTGACAGGGGCTAAAGAGCAGTACTTC.

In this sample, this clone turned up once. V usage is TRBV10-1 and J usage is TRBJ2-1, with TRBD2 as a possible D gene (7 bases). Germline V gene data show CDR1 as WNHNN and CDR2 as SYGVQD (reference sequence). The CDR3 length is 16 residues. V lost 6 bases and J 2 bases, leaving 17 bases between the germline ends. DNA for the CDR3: TGCGCCAGCAGCGGGGGGCGCAGGTCCCCCTACAATGAGCAGTTCTTC. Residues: CASSGGRRSPYNEQFF.

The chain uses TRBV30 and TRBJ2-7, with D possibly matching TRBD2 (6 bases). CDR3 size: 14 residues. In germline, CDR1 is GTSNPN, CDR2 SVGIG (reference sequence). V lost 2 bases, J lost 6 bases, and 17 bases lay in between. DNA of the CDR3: TGTGCCTGGAGTAGTGCGGGATTACGAGGCGAGCAGTACTTC. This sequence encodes CAWSSAGLRGEQYF.